The 30 T cell receptor beta chains presented below share a single source sample, sequenced in a study of Graves' ophthalmopathy and Graves' hyperthyroidism. RNA transcripts served as template for amplifying TCR beta CDR3 sequences. HTBI-primed first-round RT-PCR preceded second-round multiplex PCR. A single record per CDR3 protein comes from TCRdb applying MiXCR to the multiplex PCR reads. Among around 670,000 distinct CDR3 sequences listed, 35% to 50% were seen once. Sequenced: peripheral blood. The receptors were sampled from an adult man with Graves' ophthalmopathy.

This clonotype was seen a few times. V and J are TRBV7-9 and TRBJ1-3; 7 nucleotides line up with TRBD1. The junction had 10 bases not matched to a gene; V was cut back by 5 bases and J by 9 bases. This CDR3 has 14 amino acids. Germline values: CDR1 SEHNR, CDR2 FQNEAQ (reference sequence). The chain's CDR3 is CASSRQGSAGTIYF. CDR3 in DNA: TGTGCCAGCAGCCGACAGGGATCGGCTGGCACCATATATTTT.

The sample holds a few counts of this clonotype. The CDR3, as DNA: TGTGCCAGCAGAGACAGGGGCGGGAATGAAAAACTGTTTTTT. The encoded protein is CASRDRGGNEKLFF. The rearrangement links TRBV6-5 to TRBJ1-4; 8 nucleotides line up with TRBD1. This CDR3 comprises 14 residues. The V gene end was trimmed by 6 bases and the J gene end by 5 bases; junction bases not matched to a gene: 5. Germline CDR1 is MNHEY and CDR2 is SVGAGI.

At least ten counts were recorded for this clonotype. The chain couples TRBV2 to TRBJ2-7; maybe TRBD1 (6 bases). Germline CDR1 is SNHLY and CDR2 is FYNNEI. CDR3 size: 15 residues. V lost 10 bases and J 2 bases, leaving 21 bases between the germline ends. DNA for the CDR3: TGTGCCACCCAAGGACAGTTATCGTCCACCTACGAGCAGTACTTC. Its translation is CATQGQLSSTYEQYF.

The sample holds many counts of this clonotype. The chain uses TRBV7-9 and TRBJ2-6; no reliable D call. The CDR3 runs 17 residues. V was trimmed by 1 base and J by 1 base, leaving 11 bases between them. Germline V gives CDR1 SEHNR, CDR2 FQNEAQ (reference sequence). CDR3 protein: CASSLVGTSSGANVLTF. Here the CDR3 DNA reads TGTGCCAGCAGCTTAGTTGGTACCTCGTCTGGGGCCAACGTCCTGACTTTC.

Comment on this clonotype: This may arise from a read error, as a much more abundant clone is one base away. The rearrangement joins TRBV6-5 to TRBJ1-5, with D unclear. Germline V gene data show CDR1 as MNHEY and CDR2 as SVGAGI. This CDR3 spans 13 amino acids. Trimming shortened V by 5 bases and J by 5 bases, and 10 bases separated the two germline ends. The CDR3 coding sequence is TGTGCCAGCAGTACGTGCCCGGATCAGCCCCAGCATTTT. Encoded protein: CASSTCPDQPQHF.

This sequence joins TRBV7-2 and TRBJ2-7, with D unresolved. The CDR3 loop spans 14 amino acids. V was clipped by 0 bases and J by 6 bases, with 12 bases between them. The germline V gene has CDR1 SGHTA and CDR2 FQGNSA. This chain's CDR3 is CASSLAILAREQYF. CDR3 sequence (DNA): TGTGCCAGCAGCTTAGCTATTTTAGCACGCGAGCAGTACTTC.

At least ten counts were recorded for this clonotype. The chain is built from TRBV10-2 and TRBJ2-7; D may correspond to TRBD1 or TRBD2 (5 bases each). From germline, CDR1 is WSHSY and CDR2 SAAADI. Trimming removed 7 bases from V and 3 bases from J, with 16 bases in between. The CDR3 is made up of 14 amino acids. The CDR3 is CASIQTARGYEQYF. The CDR3 region has the DNA TGCGCCAGCATCCAGACCGCGAGGGGCTACGAGCAGTACTTC.

This clonotype has a handful of counts. The chain couples TRBV7-2 to TRBJ2-7; D is undetermined. The CDR3 loop spans 12 amino acids. Germline V CDR1 and CDR2: SGHTA, FQGNSA. V dropped 1 base and J dropped 6 bases, with 7 bases sitting between them. CDR3 DNA sequence: TGTGCCAGCAGCTTAGGCCTGGCCGAGCAGTACTTC. It yields the protein CASSLGLAEQYF.

The rearrangement links TRBV7-9 to TRBJ1-5; D is possibly TRBD1 (6 bases). The ends were cut back, 6 bases at V and 6 bases at J, with 18 bases in the middle. The CDR3 totals 15 residues. The germline V gene has CDR1 SEHNR and CDR2 FQNEAQ (reference sequence). The CDR3 here is CASSSPQGPVQPQHF. In DNA form, the CDR3 reads TGTGCCAGCAGTTCCCCCCAGGGGCCGGTTCAGCCCCAGCATTTT.

The chain is built from TRBV29-1 and TRBJ1-2, with D perhaps matching TRBD1 (5 bases). The ends were cut back, 4 bases at V and 6 bases at J, with 9 bases in the middle. This CDR3 contains 11 residues. From germline, CDR1 is SQVTM and CDR2 ANQGSEA. The CDR3 DNA reads as TGCAGCGTTGGTGGGGGGAATGGCTACACCTTC. This sequence encodes CSVGGGNGYTF.

This clonotype has a count of ten or more. The chain couples TRBV25-1 to TRBJ2-7, with D hard to call. Germline V lookup: CDR1 MGHDK, CDR2 SYGVNS. Between the trimmed V and J ends, which lost 1 base and 6 bases, there was a span of 10 bases. The CDR3 spans 13 residues. The CDR3 DNA reads TGTGCCAGCAGTGAATGGTCGGCGAGCGAGCAGTACTTC. Protein: CASSEWSASEQYF.

A remark on this clonotype: A much more abundant neighbour one base away suggests this may be a read error. The rearrangement links TRBV7-2 to TRBJ1-2; no clear D gene. The CDR3 loop spans 14 amino acids. Germline V CDR1 and CDR2: SGHTA, FQGNSA. The CDR3 loop is CASKLRPEIYDYTF. As DNA, the CDR3 is TGTGCCAGCAAGTTAAGGCCAGAAATCTATGACTACACCTTC.

As for this clonotype: A read error may account for a junction end that differs from germline. V gene TRBV6-4 combines with J gene TRBJ2-2, with 9 bases that match TRBD1. Per the germline V gene, CDR1 is MRHNA and CDR2 is SNTAGT. The CDR3 consists of 13 residues. The DNA of the CDR3 is TGTGCCAGCGGGACAGGGAGCACCGGGAAGCTGTTTTTT. Its translation is CASGTGSTGKLFF.

The chain has TRBV20-1 and TRBJ2-7; D uncertain. The germline V gene has CDR1 DFQATT and CDR2 SNEGSKA (reference sequence). The CDR3 is made up of 11 amino acids. Trimming stripped 7 bases from V and 3 bases from J, with 10 bases between. CDR3 residues: CSVSPDYEQYF. CDR3 coding DNA: TGCAGTGTTTCCCCCGACTACGAGCAGTACTTC.

The genes are TRBV27 and TRBJ2-7; maybe TRBD2 (5 bases). The CDR3 loop spans 11 amino acids. V lost 4 bases and J 7 bases, leaving 8 bases between the germline ends. The germline V gene encodes CDR1 MNHEY and CDR2 SMNVEV (reference sequence). The CDR3 DNA reads as TGTGCCAGCAGTTCGGGATGGGAGCAGTACTTC. Encoded protein: CASSSGWEQYF.

This clonotype was counted ten times or more. This chain joins TRBV25-1 and TRBJ2-2, with D possibly TRBD1 on 6 matching bases. The length of the CDR3 is 14 residues. The V gene's germline CDR1 is MGHDK and CDR2 SYGVNS. V lost 6 bases and J lost 7, with 15 bases in between. The CDR3, as DNA: TGTGCCAGCAGCCTCCTACAGGGTAACGGGGAGCTGTTTTTT. Amino acid sequence: CASSLLQGNGELFF.

The gene calls are TRBV11-2 and TRBJ1-1, with TRBD1 identical over 8 bases. Trimming took 4 bases from V and 0 from J; bases not matched to a gene: 4. Germline loops: CDR1 SGHAT, CDR2 FQNNGV. CDR3 length equals 15 residues. CDR3 region: CASSWTGNLNTEAFF. The CDR3 DNA sequence: TGTGCCAGCAGCTGGACAGGGAATCTGAACACTGAAGCTTTCTTT.

The chain joins TRBV6-6 to TRBJ1-6; D is possibly TRBD1 (5 bases). The CDR3 is 16 residues long. The V gene's germline CDR1 is MNHNY and CDR2 SVGAGI (reference sequence). V was clipped by 5 bases and J by 10 bases, with 21 bases between them. Here the CDR3 reads CASSEMWSGDLSPLHF. In nucleotides, the CDR3 is TGTGCCAGCAGTGAAATGTGGTCGGGGGATTTATCACCCCTCCACTTT.

The J gene is TRBJ2-7, the V gene TRBV5-6, with 8 bases that match TRBD2. The V gene end was trimmed by 0 bases and the J gene end by 5 bases; junction bases not matched to a gene: 7. Germline CDR1 reads SGHDT; CDR2 reads YYEEEE. The CDR3 contains 15 residues. The CDR3 DNA sequence: TGTGCCAGCAGCTTGGCCGCACTAGCGGTTGACGAGCAGTACTTC. It codes for CASSLAALAVDEQYF.

A few counts support this clonotype. The V gene is TRBV3-1, the J gene TRBJ1-2; 8 bases agree with TRBD1. Unmatched junction bases numbered 4, after V lost 3 bases and J lost 7 bases. Germline-derived CDR1 and CDR2 are LGHDT and YNNKEL (reference sequence). This CDR3 region has 13 residues. Here the CDR3 DNA reads TGTGCCAGCAGCCACGGACAGGGTGCTGGCTACACCTTC. As protein: CASSHGQGAGYTF.

In its sample, this clonotype was seen many times. The V call is TRBV14, the J call TRBJ1-2, with unresolved D. The length of the CDR3 is 16 residues. CDR1 is SGHDN and CDR2 is FVKESK in the germline V gene. The V gene lost 0 bases and the J gene lost 4 bases, with 15 bases spanning the gap. Here the CDR3 reads CASSQDFNAGLYGYTF. The CDR3 bases are TGTGCCAGCAGCCAAGATTTCAACGCAGGACTCTATGGCTACACCTTC.

Worth noting for this clonotype: A read error is possible here, since a much larger clone lies one base away. V and J are TRBV29-1 and TRBJ2-2, with D perhaps given as TRBD1 or TRBD2 (5 bases each). The germline V gene has CDR1 SQVTM and CDR2 ANQGSEA. The CDR3 contains 13 residues. Trimming cost V 6 bases and J 7 bases, with 15 bases left between them. This chain's CDR3 is CSVEDSTGGELFF. CDR3 sequence (DNA): TGCAGCGTCGAGGACTCTACAGGCGGGGAGCTGTTTTTT.

The rearrangement joins TRBV6-6 to TRBJ2-5; TRBD2 aligns across 14 bases. Germline CDR1 and CDR2: MNHNY and SVGAGI (reference sequence). The CDR3 spans 16 residues. The trim removed 2 bases at V and 4 bases at J, leaving 3 bases unmatched. This CDR3 reads CASSYLGTSGRETQYF. The CDR3 region has the DNA TGTGCCAGCAGTTACCTCGGGACTAGCGGGAGAGAGACCCAGTACTTC.

This clonotype was seen a single time. The chain uses TRBV10-3 and TRBJ1-1, with 8 positions matching TRBD1. V was pared by 4 bases and J by 5 bases, with 6 bases of the junction left unmatched. The CDR3 covers 14 residues. Germline V gene sequence: CDR1 ENHRY, CDR2 SYGVKD. CDR3 amino acids: CAISAGTGTTEAFF. The CDR3 bases are TGTGCCATCAGTGCCGGGACAGGAACGACTGAAGCTTTCTTT.

J is TRBJ2-7 and V is TRBV5-1; tentatively, D is TRBD2 (6 bases). Trimming took 0 bases from V and 9 from J, leaving 19 bases between them. From germline, CDR1 is SGHRS and CDR2 YFSETQ. This CDR3 is 15 amino acids long. CDR3 in DNA: TGCGCCAGCAGCTTGGCGGCAGGCATCGCCGGGGGGCAGTACTTC. It is translated as CASSLAAGIAGGQYF.

A remark on this clonotype: With a much larger clone just one base away, this may be a read error. The chain combines TRBV2 with TRBJ1-4; D ambiguous. The CDR3 is made up of 14 amino acids. The germline gives CDR1 SNHLY, CDR2 FYNNEI. Trimming removed 3 bases at V and 4 bases at J, with 9 bases between. CDR3 nucleotides: TGTGCCAGCAGTGATCGTCGCCGTAATGAAAAACTGTTTTTT. It specifies CASSDRRRNEKLFF.

This chain joins TRBV7-9 and TRBJ2-7, with D perhaps matching TRBD1 (5 bases). CDR3 length equals 14 residues. Trimming stripped 6 bases from V and 4 bases from J, with 16 bases between. CDR1 is SEHNR, CDR2 FQNEAQ, per germline (reference sequence). Written as DNA, the CDR3 is TGTGCCAGCAGTTGGGCACAGGACGTATACGAGCAGTACTTC. Translation: CASSWAQDVYEQYF.

This clonotype was recorded many times. V is TRBV7-2 and J is TRBJ1-5, with a possible D match to TRBD1 (5 bases). The V end was cut by 6 bases, the J end by 0 bases, with 9 bases between. Per the germline V gene, CDR1 is SGHTA and CDR2 is FQGNSA. The length of the CDR3 is 14 residues. CDR3 amino acids: CASSTTVSNQPQHF. In nucleotides, the CDR3 is TGTGCCAGCAGTACGACAGTTAGCAATCAGCCCCAGCATTTT.

This rearrangement joins TRBV10-3 to TRBJ1-2, with 9 positions matching TRBD1. Trimming at V came to 4 bases and at J to 4 bases, leaving 7 bases not matched to a gene. Per germline, CDR1 ENHRY and CDR2 SYGVKD. The CDR3 is 15 amino acids. DNA for the CDR3: TGTGCCATCAGTGCTACGCACAGGGGGCTCTATGGCTACACCTTC. It encodes CAISATHRGLYGYTF.

This sequence joins TRBV10-2 and TRBJ1-1; D remains unclear. The CDR3 has 14 amino acids. Germline V lookup: CDR1 WSHSY, CDR2 SAAADI. Trimming removed 7 bases at V and 5 bases at J, with 17 bases between. CDR3 loop: CASKEGERETEAFF. The DNA of the CDR3 is TGCGCCAGCAAGGAGGGTGAAAGGGAAACTGAAGCTTTCTTT.